These 9 T cell receptor beta chains originate from one sample sequenced in a study of T cell responses to AZD1222 COVID-19 vaccine. Sequenced by immunoSEQ multiplex PCR; TCRdb stores in-frame clones only, minus some. The sample yields around 79,000 clones, around 90% seen once. This specimen was peripheral blood, taken on day 0 of AZD1222 vaccination. The receptors stem from an adult in good health.

The chain employs TRBV6-4 and TRBJ2-3; D not resolved. The CDR3 totals 14 residues. V gave up 5 bases and J gave up 4 bases, with 13 bases separating them. In germline, CDR1 is MRHNA, CDR2 SNTAGT. This chain's CDR3 is CASSYRLLSDTQYF. CDR3 nucleotides: TGTGCCAGCAGTTATAGGCTGTTGTCAGATACGCAGTATTTT.

This clone showed up just once. The V call is TRBV6-5, the J call TRBJ2-5; D possibly corresponds to TRBD2 (6 bases). The V gene lost 5 bases and the J gene lost 2 bases, with 15 bases spanning the gap. The germline V gene has CDR1 MNHEY and CDR2 SVGAGI. The CDR3 spans 15 residues. CDR3: CASSSLGGPQETQYF. The DNA for the CDR3 is TGTGCCAGCAGTAGCCTGGGGGGACCACAAGAGACCCAGTACTTC.

The chain uses TRBV4-1 and TRBJ1-2; D not resolved. The CDR3 is 15 amino acids. The V end lost 4 bases, the J end lost 4 bases, and 16 bases lay between the germline ends. From germline, CDR1 is MGHRA and CDR2 YSYEKL. The DNA for the CDR3 is TGCGCCAGCAGCCCCGGTGGAACACAAAGCTATGGCTACACCTTC. Protein product: CASSPGGTQSYGYTF.

This sequence joins TRBV18 and TRBJ2-5, with D tentatively TRBD2 (5 bases). Germline V gene sequence: CDR1 KGHSH, CDR2 LQKENI. Trimming left V 3 bases short and J 1 base short, with 9 bases between. There are 14 residues in the CDR3. The CDR3: CASSPGLGQETQYF. CDR3 nucleotide sequence: TGTGCCAGCTCACCCGGACTTGGCCAAGAGACCCAGTACTTC.

V and J are TRBV30 and TRBJ1-4; D is unresolved. CDR3 length equals 13 residues. Looked up from germline, CDR1 is GTSNPN and CDR2 is SVGIG (reference sequence). Trimming cost V 0 bases and J 7 bases, with 9 bases left between them. The CDR3 nucleotides read TGTGCCTGGAGTGTACGGAGGAGTGAAAAACTGTTTTTT. Translation gives CAWSVRRSEKLFF.

The chain recombines TRBV19 with TRBJ2-7, with 7 bases lining up with TRBD1. The germline V gene has CDR1 LNHDA and CDR2 SQIVND (reference sequence). V shed 4 bases, J shed 1 base, and the junction held 4 bases outside the gene matches. This CDR3 spans 14 amino acids. The CDR3 nucleotides read TGTGCCAGTAGTAACAGGGGCCTATCCTACGAGCAGTACTTC. It specifies CASSNRGLSYEQYF.

The chain combines TRBV7-6 with TRBJ1-4; TRBD1 agrees at 7 bases. Germline CDR1 reads SGHVS; CDR2 reads FNYEAQ. The CDR3 is made up of 15 amino acids. The V and J ends lost 5 bases and 4 bases, in that order; junction bases with no gene match: 7. CDR3 in DNA: TGTGCCAGCAGCAGGGACAGTTCGGGTAATGAAAAACTGTTTTTT. Translated: CASSRDSSGNEKLFF.

The chain recombines TRBV20-1 with TRBJ2-5; D is perhaps TRBD2 (5 bases). V gave up 7 bases and J gave up 5 bases, with 11 bases separating them. Germline V gene lookup returns CDR1 DFQATT and CDR2 SNEGSKA (reference sequence). The CDR3 is 11 residues long. In DNA, the CDR3 is TGCAGTGTGGAGGCCAGGGAGACCCAGTACTTC. Residues: CSVEARETQYF.

The chain recombines TRBV27 with TRBJ2-1, with D unclear. CDR1 MNHEY and CDR2 SMNVEV come from the germline V gene (reference sequence). This CDR3 is built from 9 residues. Trimming took off 6 bases at V and 10 bases at J, with 4 bases between the two ends. The CDR3 sequence: CASSLEQFF. The CDR3 nucleotides read TGTGCCAGCAGCCTCGAGCAGTTCTTC.